The 13 T cell receptor beta chains in this list originate from one sample, sequenced in a study of blood T cell repertoires in COVID-19. The protocol was immunoSEQ multiplex PCR, while the TCRdb copy is restricted to in-frame clones and leaves out a portion. This table holds over 75,000 clones, roughly 80% found once. The sample comprised peripheral blood. These receptor sequences come from a human donor in a cohort sampled during active COVID-19.

The chain carries TRBV7-2 and TRBJ1-1, with 7 bases matching TRBD1. Germline V gene data show CDR1 as SGHTA and CDR2 as FQGNSA. Trimming at V came to 8 bases and at J to 0 bases, leaving 9 bases not matched to a gene. The CDR3 is made up of 15 amino acids. In nucleotides, the CDR3 is TGTGCCAGCCAGAGCCAGACAGGGATGAACACTGAAGCTTTCTTT. Translation gives CASQSQTGMNTEAFF.

The chain employs TRBV7-8 and TRBJ1-1, with 8 bases aligning to TRBD1. V was pared by 5 bases and J by 6 bases, with 11 bases of the junction left unmatched. The CDR3 is 15 residues long. Germline V gives CDR1 SGHVS, CDR2 FQNEAQ. The CDR3 loop is CASSPTGVGFAEAFF. CDR3 bases: TGTGCCAGCAGCCCGACAGGGGTTGGTTTCGCTGAAGCTTTCTTT.

The sample holds a few counts of this clone. V gene TRBV7-9 combines with J gene TRBJ2-1; tentatively, D is TRBD2 (5 bases). V shed 5 bases and J shed 8 bases, with 16 bases lying between them. Per the germline V gene, CDR1 is SEHNR and CDR2 is FQNEAQ (reference sequence). The CDR3 has 14 residues. The CDR3 loop reads CASSPRRSVDEQFF. The DNA of the CDR3 is TGTGCCAGCAGCCCCCGGAGGTCAGTGGATGAGCAGTTCTTC.

The rearrangement uses TRBV5-1 and TRBJ2-5; TRBD2 matches 9 bases. J gave up 4 bases and V 2 bases, and 6 bases lay outside the gene matches. The CDR3 spans 15 residues. The germline V gene encodes CDR1 SGHRS and CDR2 YFSETQ. CDR3 DNA: TGCGCCAGCAGCTTTGGGCGGGAGGGCCGAGAGACCCAGTACTTC. Its translation: CASSFGREGRETQYF.

The V gene is TRBV11-3, the J gene TRBJ2-1, with D unresolved. Deletions cut 1 base from V and 5 bases from J, with 6 bases between. Germline V lookup: CDR1 SGHNT, CDR2 YENEEA. This CDR3 is built from 13 residues. The CDR3 DNA reads TGTGCCAGCAGCTTAGGGCAAAACAATGAGCAGTTCTTC. Protein sequence: CASSLGQNNEQFF.

This sequence joins TRBV7-9 and TRBJ1-2; D perhaps matches TRBD1 (5 bases). Germline-derived CDR1 and CDR2 are SEHNR and FQNEAQ (reference sequence). V dropped 4 bases and J dropped 4 bases, with 10 bases sitting between them. The CDR3 runs to 13 residues. As DNA, the CDR3 is TGTGCCAGCAGCTCCAGCAGGGCCTATGGCTACACCTTC. Its translation: CASSSSRAYGYTF.

With regard to this clone: The same CDR3 arises from other DNA sequences in this sample as well. The chain couples TRBV5-1 to TRBJ1-1; D gene uncertain. The CDR3 length is 13 residues. Per the germline V gene, CDR1 is SGHRS and CDR2 is YFSETQ. Trimming took off 1 base at V and 0 bases at J, with 4 bases between the two ends. CDR3 region: CASSLSVNTEAFF. In nucleotides, the CDR3 is TGCGCCAGCAGCTTGTCAGTGAACACTGAAGCTTTCTTT. Full variable domain (missing parts from reference TRBV5-1 and TRBJ1-1): KAGVTQTPRYLIKTRGQQVTLSCSPISGHRSVSWYQQTPGQGLQFLFEYFSETQRNKGNFPGRFSGRQFSNSRSEMNVSTLELGDSALYLCASSLSVNTEAFFGQGTRLTVV.

This rearrangement joins TRBV5-5 to TRBJ2-7; a possible D gene is TRBD2 (5 bases). The V gene lost 4 bases and the J gene lost 0 bases, with 11 bases spanning the gap. Germline V CDR1 and CDR2: SGHKS, YYEKEE (reference sequence). The CDR3 spans 14 residues. The CDR3 DNA reads TGTGCCAGCAGCCTGAGGGTTTCCTCCTACGAGCAGTACTTC. Protein: CASSLRVSSYEQYF.

Only one count was recorded for this clone. The V gene is TRBV6-5, the J gene TRBJ1-3; TRBD1 agrees at 8 bases. Germline trimming cut 6 bases from V and 3 bases from J; bases unmatched to any gene: 7. CDR3 length equals 15 residues. CDR1 and CDR2 from the germline V gene are MNHEY and SVGAGI. CDR3 region: CASSLQGARGNTIYF. The CDR3 DNA follows: TGTGCCAGCAGCCTCCAGGGGGCGCGTGGAAACACCATATATTTT.

The chain is built from TRBV12-5 and TRBJ2-7, with 11 bases identical to TRBD1. The CDR3 length is 17 residues. Trimming cost V 7 bases and J 0 bases; bases outside gene matches: 11. Germline loops: CDR1 LGHNT, CDR2 FRNRAP. This chain's CDR3 is CASARTGGSQPSYEQYF. The DNA for the CDR3 is TGTGCTAGTGCCCGGACAGGGGGCTCCCAACCCTCCTACGAGCAGTACTTC. Complete variable domain (other parts from reference TRBV12-5 and TRBJ2-7): DARVTQTPRHKVTEMGQEVTMRCQPILGHNTVFWYRQTMMQGLELLAYFRNRAPLDDSGMPKDRFSAEMPDATLATLKIQPSEPRDSAVYFCASARTGGSQPSYEQYFGPGTRLTVT.

The chain recombines TRBV18 with TRBJ2-1; D gene unclear. The CDR3 consists of 14 residues. Germline CDR1 and CDR2: KGHSH and LQKENI. V lost 5 bases, J lost 6 bases, and 14 bases lay in between. The CDR3 DNA sequence: TGTGCCAGCTCAAGGTTTGAGGAATTCAATGAGCAGTTCTTC. Amino acids: CASSRFEEFNEQFF.

CDR3 loop: CASSFEVFYNEQFF. In DNA form, the CDR3 reads TGTGCCAGCAGCTTCGAGGTGTTCTACAATGAGCAGTTCTTC. This chain joins TRBV7-2 and TRBJ2-1; D unclear. The CDR3 sequence is 14 residues long. The germline V gene encodes CDR1 SGHTA and CDR2 FQGNSA. V was clipped by 3 bases and J by 3 bases, with 9 bases between them.

This clone was seen a handful of times. The rearrangement links TRBV30 to TRBJ1-6; 8 nucleotides align to TRBD1. J gave up 9 bases and V 2 bases, and 3 bases lay outside the gene matches. Germline V gene lookup returns CDR1 GTSNPN and CDR2 SVGIG (reference sequence). The CDR3 has 13 residues. The CDR3 sequence: CAWSPQGASPLHF. In nucleotides, the CDR3 is TGTGCCTGGAGTCCCCAGGGGGCTTCACCCCTCCACTTT.